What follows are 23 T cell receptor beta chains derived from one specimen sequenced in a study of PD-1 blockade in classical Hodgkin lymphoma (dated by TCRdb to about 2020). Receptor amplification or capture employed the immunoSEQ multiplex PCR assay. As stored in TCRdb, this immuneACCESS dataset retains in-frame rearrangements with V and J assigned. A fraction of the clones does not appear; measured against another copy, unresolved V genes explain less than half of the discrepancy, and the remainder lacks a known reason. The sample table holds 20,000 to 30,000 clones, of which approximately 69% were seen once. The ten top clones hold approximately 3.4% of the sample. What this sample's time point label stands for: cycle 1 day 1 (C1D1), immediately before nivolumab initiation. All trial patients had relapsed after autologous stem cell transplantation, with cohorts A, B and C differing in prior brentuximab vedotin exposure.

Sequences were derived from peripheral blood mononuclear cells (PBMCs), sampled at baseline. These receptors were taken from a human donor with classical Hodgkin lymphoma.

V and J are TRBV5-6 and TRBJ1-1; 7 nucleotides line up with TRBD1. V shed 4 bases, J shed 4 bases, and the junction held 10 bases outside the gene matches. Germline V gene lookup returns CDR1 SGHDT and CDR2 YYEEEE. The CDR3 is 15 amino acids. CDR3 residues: CASSRFDREVTEAFF. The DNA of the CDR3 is TGTGCCAGCAGCCGATTCGACAGGGAGGTCACTGAAGCTTTCTTT. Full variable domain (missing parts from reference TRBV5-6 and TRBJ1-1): DAGVTQSPTHLIKTRGQQVTLRCSPKSGHDTVSWYQQALGQGPQFIFQYYEEEERQRGNFPDRFSGHQFPNYSSELNVNALLLGDSALYLCASSRFDREVTEAFFGQGTRLTVV.

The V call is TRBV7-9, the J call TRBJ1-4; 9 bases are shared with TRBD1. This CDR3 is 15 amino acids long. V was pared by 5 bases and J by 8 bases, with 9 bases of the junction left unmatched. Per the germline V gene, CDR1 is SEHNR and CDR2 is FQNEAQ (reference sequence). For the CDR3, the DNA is TGTGCCAGCAGCAGGGGACAGGGACCTGAGGAAAAACTGTTTTTT. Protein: CASSRGQGPEEKLFF.

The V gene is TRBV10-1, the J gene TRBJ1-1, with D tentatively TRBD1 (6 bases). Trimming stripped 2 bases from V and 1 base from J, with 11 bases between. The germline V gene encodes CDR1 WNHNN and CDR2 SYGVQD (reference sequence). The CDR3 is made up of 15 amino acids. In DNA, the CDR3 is TGCGCCAGCAGTGAGCGCCAGGGGCAGAACACTGAAGCTTTCTTT. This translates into CASSERQGQNTEAFF.

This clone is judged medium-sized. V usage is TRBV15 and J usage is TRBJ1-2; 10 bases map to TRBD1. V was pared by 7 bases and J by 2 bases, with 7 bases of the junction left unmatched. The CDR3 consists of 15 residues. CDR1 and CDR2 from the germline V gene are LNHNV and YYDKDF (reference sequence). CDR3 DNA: TGTGCCACCACCCTGGACAGGGGGTTGAACTATGGCTACACCTTC. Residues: CATTLDRGLNYGYTF.

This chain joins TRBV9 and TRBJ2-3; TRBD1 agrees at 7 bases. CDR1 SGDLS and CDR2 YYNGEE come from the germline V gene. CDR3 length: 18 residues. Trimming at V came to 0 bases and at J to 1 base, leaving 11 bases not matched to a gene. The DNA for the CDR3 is TGTGCCAGCAGCGTAGAAGAAGGGAGAGGGGGCCGCACAGATACGCAGTATTTT. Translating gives CASSVEEGRGGRTDTQYF.

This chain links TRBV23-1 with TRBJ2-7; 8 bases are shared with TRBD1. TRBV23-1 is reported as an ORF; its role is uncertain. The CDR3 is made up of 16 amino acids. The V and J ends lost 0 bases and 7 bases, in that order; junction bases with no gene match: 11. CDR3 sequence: CASSQSLGQGRREQYF. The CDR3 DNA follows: TGCGCCAGCAGTCAATCGCTCGGACAGGGTAGAAGAGAGCAGTACTTC.

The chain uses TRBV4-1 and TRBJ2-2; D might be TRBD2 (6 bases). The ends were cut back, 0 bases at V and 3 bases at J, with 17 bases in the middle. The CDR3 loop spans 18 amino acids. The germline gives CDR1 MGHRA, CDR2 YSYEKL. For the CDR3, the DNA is TGCGCCAGCAGCCAAGAGGGGGACGGGGGACCCTACACCGGGGAGCTGTTTTTT. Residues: CASSQEGDGGPYTGELFF.

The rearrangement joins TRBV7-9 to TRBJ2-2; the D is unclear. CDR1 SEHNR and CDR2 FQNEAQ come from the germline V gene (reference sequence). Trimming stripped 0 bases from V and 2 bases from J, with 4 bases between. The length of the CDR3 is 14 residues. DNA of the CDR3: TGTGCCAGCAGCTTAGCAGTAAACACCGGGGAGCTGTTTTTT. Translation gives CASSLAVNTGELFF.

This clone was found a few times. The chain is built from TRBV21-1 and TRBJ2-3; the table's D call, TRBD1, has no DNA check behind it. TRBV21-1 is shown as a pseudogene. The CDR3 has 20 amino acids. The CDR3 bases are TGTGCCAGCAGCAAAGGCAGCACACCCAGGGGGCGGGATGACACAGATACGCAGTATTTT. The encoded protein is CASSKGSTPRGRDDTDTQYF.

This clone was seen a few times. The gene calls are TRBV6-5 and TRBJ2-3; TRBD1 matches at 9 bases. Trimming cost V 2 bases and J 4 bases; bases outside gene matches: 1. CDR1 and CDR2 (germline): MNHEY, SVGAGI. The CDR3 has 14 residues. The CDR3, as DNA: TGTGCCAGCAGTTACGGGACAGGGTCAGATACGCAGTATTTT. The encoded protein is CASSYGTGSDTQYF.

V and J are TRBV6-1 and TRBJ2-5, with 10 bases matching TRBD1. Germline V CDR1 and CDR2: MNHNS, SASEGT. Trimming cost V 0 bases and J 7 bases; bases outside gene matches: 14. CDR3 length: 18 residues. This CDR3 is CASSEAAREDRGKTTQYF. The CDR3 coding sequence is TGTGCCAGCAGTGAAGCGGCGAGGGAGGACAGGGGGAAGACGACCCAGTACTTC.

The CDR3 sequence: CASSLKRQETQYF. The DNA of the CDR3 is TGTGCCAGCAGCTTGAAGCGGCAAGAGACCCAGTACTTC. The chain uses TRBV5-4 and TRBJ2-5; a weak D match, TRBD2 (5 bases). Germline lookup yields CDR1 SGHNT and CDR2 YYREEE (reference sequence). The CDR3 is 13 residues long. Trimming took off 1 base at V and 2 bases at J, with 6 bases between the two ends. Complete variable domain (other parts from reference TRBV5-4 and TRBJ2-5): ETGVTQSPTHLIKTRGQQVTLRCSSQSGHNTVSWYQQALGQGPQFIFQYYREEENGRGNFPPRFSGLQFPNYSSELNVNALELDDSALYLCASSLKRQETQYFGPGTRLLVL.

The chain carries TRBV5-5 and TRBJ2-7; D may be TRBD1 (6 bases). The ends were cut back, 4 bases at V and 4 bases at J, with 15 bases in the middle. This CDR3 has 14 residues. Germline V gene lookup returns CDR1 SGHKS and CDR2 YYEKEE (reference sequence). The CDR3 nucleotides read TGTGCCAGCAGCACCCCCGGGACAAAATACGAGCAGTACTTC. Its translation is CASSTPGTKYEQYF.

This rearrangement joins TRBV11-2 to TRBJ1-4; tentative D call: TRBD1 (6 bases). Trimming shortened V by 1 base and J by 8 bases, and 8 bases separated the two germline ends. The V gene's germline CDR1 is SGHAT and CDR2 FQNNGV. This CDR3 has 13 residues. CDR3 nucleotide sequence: TGTGCCAGCAGCTTAGGTGGACAGGAAAAACTGTTTTTT. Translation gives CASSLGGQEKLFF.

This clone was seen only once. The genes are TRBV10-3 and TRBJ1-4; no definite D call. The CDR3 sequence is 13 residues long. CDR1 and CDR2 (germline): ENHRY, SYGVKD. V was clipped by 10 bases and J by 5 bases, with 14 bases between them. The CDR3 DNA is TGTGCCACAAAAACAGAGACAAATGAAAAACTGTTTTTT. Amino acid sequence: CATKTETNEKLFF.

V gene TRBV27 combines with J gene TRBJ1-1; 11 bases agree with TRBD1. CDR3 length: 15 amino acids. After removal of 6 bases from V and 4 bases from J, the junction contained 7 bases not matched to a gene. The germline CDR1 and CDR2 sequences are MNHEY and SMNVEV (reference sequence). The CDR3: CASSPAGTGGTEAFF. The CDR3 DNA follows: TGTGCCAGCAGCCCCGCCGGGACAGGGGGCACTGAAGCTTTCTTT.

The CDR3 region is CASSTTGGIYEQYF. The CDR3 DNA follows: TGTGCCAGCAGCACTACAGGGGGTATCTACGAGCAGTACTTC. The rearrangement uses TRBV6-1 and TRBJ2-7; TRBD1 aligns across 8 bases. Germline CDR1 reads MNHNS; CDR2 reads SASEGT. V lost 6 bases to trimming and J lost 3 bases; unmatched junction nucleotides: 7. The CDR3 runs 14 residues.

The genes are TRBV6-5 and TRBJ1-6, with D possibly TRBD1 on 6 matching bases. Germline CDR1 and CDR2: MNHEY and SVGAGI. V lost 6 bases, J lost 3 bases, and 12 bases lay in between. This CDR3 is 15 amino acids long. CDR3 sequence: CASRPQGFYNSPLHF. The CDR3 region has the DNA TGTGCCAGCAGACCACAGGGTTTCTATAATTCACCCCTCCACTTT.

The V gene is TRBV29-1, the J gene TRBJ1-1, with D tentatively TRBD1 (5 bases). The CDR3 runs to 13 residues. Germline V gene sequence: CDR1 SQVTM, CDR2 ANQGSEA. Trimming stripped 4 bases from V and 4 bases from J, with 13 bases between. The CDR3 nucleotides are TGCAGCGTTGTAGGCAGAGGGACCACTGAAGCTTTCTTT. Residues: CSVVGRGTTEAFF.

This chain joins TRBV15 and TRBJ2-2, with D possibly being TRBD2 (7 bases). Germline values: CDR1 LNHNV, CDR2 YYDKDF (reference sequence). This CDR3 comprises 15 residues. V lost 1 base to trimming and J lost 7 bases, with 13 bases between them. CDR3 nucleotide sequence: TGTGCCACCAGCAGAGTCCAGGGAGGGGGCGGGGAGCTGTTTTTT. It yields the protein CATSRVQGGGGELFF.

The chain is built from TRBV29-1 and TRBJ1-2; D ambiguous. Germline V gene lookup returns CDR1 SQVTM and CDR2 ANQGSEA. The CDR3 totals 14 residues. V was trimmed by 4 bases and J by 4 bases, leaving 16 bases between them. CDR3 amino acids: CSVAPAQEAYGYTF. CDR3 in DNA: TGCAGCGTTGCCCCGGCGCAGGAGGCCTATGGCTACACCTTC.

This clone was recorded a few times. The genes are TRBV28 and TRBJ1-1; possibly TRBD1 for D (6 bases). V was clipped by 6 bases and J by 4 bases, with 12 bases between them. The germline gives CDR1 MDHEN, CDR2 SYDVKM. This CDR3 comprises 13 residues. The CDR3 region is CASRLTGLTEAFF. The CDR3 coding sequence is TGTGCCAGCAGATTGACAGGACTCACTGAAGCTTTCTTT.

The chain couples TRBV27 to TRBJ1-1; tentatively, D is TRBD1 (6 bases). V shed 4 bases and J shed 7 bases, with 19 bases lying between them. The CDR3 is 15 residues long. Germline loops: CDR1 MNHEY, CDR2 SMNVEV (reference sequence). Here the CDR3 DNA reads TGTGCCAGCAGTTGGGGCAGGGGAAGTACGGGTGAAGCTTTCTTT. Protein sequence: CASSWGRGSTGEAFF.